One sample yielded the 29 T cell receptor beta chains listed below, sequenced in a study of blood T cell repertoires in COVID-19 (dated by TCRdb to the early 2020s). The receptor library was made with the immunoSEQ multiplex PCR assay. TCRdb took over this immuneACCESS table, retaining in-frame rearrangements with V and J assigned. Such tables are incomplete; in checked studies, under half of the missing clones stem from an unresolved V gene, and the remainder is unexplained. The sample table shows some 190,000 clones, and just over 85% are seen once. Roughly 1.5% of the sample goes to the ten largest clones. Sequencing used peripheral blood. These receptors all stem from a man aged 18-30 years with active or convalescent COVID-19.

This clone was recorded a few times. This chain links TRBV18 with TRBJ1-5; unclear D gene. The CDR3 totals 14 residues. The germline V and J ends were trimmed by 3 bases and 0 bases, with 6 bases remaining between them. Germline CDR1 KGHSH, CDR2 LQKENI. This CDR3 is CASSPRPSNQPQHF. The DNA of the CDR3 is TGTGCCAGCTCACCCAGGCCTAGCAATCAGCCCCAGCATTTT.

The chain couples TRBV7-9 to TRBJ1-4; D gene uncertain. Germline CDR1 and CDR2: SEHNR and FQNEAQ (reference sequence). This CDR3 is built from 15 residues. V was shortened by 1 base and J by 10 bases, with 16 bases between the two germline ends. The CDR3 region is CASSLVRDGEGKLFF. DNA for the CDR3: TGTGCCAGCAGCTTAGTCAGAGACGGGGAGGGAAAACTGTTTTTT.

The V call is TRBV7-2, the J call TRBJ2-3; no firm D call. CDR1 is SGHTA, CDR2 FQGNSA, per germline. This CDR3 has 16 residues. V shed 1 base and J shed 0 bases, with 11 bases lying between them. The CDR3 nucleotides are TGTGCCAGCAGCTTAGATGGCGTGCGGAGCACAGATACGCAGTATTTT. It is translated as CASSLDGVRSTDTQYF.

CDR3 region: CASSLAANTGELFF. The CDR3, as DNA: TGCGCCAGCAGTCTAGCGGCGAACACCGGGGAGCTGTTTTTT. The rearrangement uses TRBV10-2 and TRBJ2-2, with TRBD2 identical over 7 bases. The CDR3 spans 14 residues. V shed 5 bases and J 0 bases; nucleotides not matched to a gene: 0. Germline loops: CDR1 WSHSY, CDR2 SAAADI.

The chain has TRBV4-2 and TRBJ2-1, with a possible D match to TRBD2 (6 bases). CDR3 length: 18 residues. Trimming pared 0 bases from V and 3 bases from J, leaving 18 bases between. Germline loops: CDR1 LGHNA, CDR2 YNFKEQ. CDR3 protein: CASSQEGGPSGRYNEQFF. The CDR3 nucleotides read TGTGCCAGCAGCCAAGAGGGCGGCCCGAGCGGGCGCTACAATGAGCAGTTCTTC.

This clone occurred a few times. The chain couples TRBV14 to TRBJ1-1; D not resolved. The CDR3 is 14 amino acids. Germline-derived CDR1 and CDR2 are SGHDN and FVKESK. Deletions cut 0 bases from V and 3 bases from J, with 8 bases between. The CDR3 here is CASSQDRVYTEAFF. As DNA, the CDR3 is TGTGCCAGCAGCCAAGATCGGGTGTACACTGAAGCTTTCTTT.

V and J are TRBV18 and TRBJ1-4; D is unresolved. Germline CDR1 reads KGHSH; CDR2 reads LQKENI. The CDR3 is 13 amino acids. V shed 3 bases and J shed 5 bases, with 7 bases lying between them. The CDR3 bases are TGTGCCAGCTCACCCAACTGGAATGAAAAACTGTTTTTT. Amino acid sequence: CASSPNWNEKLFF.

V usage is TRBV2 and J usage is TRBJ1-5; D not certain. The CDR3 spans 14 residues. CDR1 SNHLY and CDR2 FYNNEI come from the germline V gene. Trimming stripped 2 bases from V and 6 bases from J, with 11 bases between. This CDR3 is CASSENTGGQPQHF. CDR3 in DNA: TGTGCCAGCAGTGAAAACACCGGAGGTCAGCCCCAGCATTTT.

This rearrangement joins TRBV6-5 to TRBJ1-3; the D is unclear. Germline V gene lookup returns CDR1 MNHEY and CDR2 SVGAGI. V shed 2 bases and J shed 6 bases, with 2 bases lying between them. CDR3 size: 11 residues. The CDR3: CASSYLNTIYF. DNA of the CDR3: TGTGCCAGCAGTTACCTAAACACCATATATTTT.

This chain links TRBV5-1 with TRBJ2-2, with D unresolved. V was clipped by 5 bases and J by 6 bases, with 8 bases between them. The CDR3 length is 12 residues. Germline V CDR1 and CDR2: SGHRS, YFSETQ. CDR3 in amino acids: CASREEAGELFF. CDR3 coding DNA: TGCGCCAGCAGGGAAGAGGCCGGGGAGCTGTTTTTT. The entire variable domain, with the rest obtained from reference TRBV5-1 and TRBJ2-2, is as follows: KAGVTQTPRYLIKTRGQQVTLSCSPISGHRSVSWYQQTPGQGLQFLFEYFSETQRNKGNFPGRFSGRQFSNSRSEMNVSTLELGDSALYLCASREEAGELFFGEGSRLTVL.

The rearrangement uses TRBV27 and TRBJ2-2, with 7 bases aligning to TRBD1. CDR1 is MNHEY and CDR2 is SMNVEV in the germline V gene (reference sequence). The CDR3 covers 15 residues. Trimming cost V 6 bases and J 0 bases; bases outside gene matches: 4. The CDR3 DNA is TGTGCCAGCAGGATGGGACAGACGAACACCGGGGAGCTGTTTTTT. This codes for CASRMGQTNTGELFF.

The chain uses TRBV11-2 and TRBJ2-4; possibly TRBD2 for D (5 bases). With 2 bases removed from V and 9 bases from J, the gap between germline ends came to 11 bases. From germline, CDR1 is SGHAT and CDR2 FQNNGV. This CDR3 comprises 13 residues. The CDR3 DNA follows: TGTGCCAGCAGCTTACAGGATCGGGGCATTCAGTACTTC. It encodes CASSLQDRGIQYF.

The CDR3 nucleotides read TGTGCCAGCATAAAGGGACGAGCGGGAGTGGGCAATGAGCAGTTCTTC. This gives the protein CASIKGRAGVGNEQFF. V usage is TRBV7-2 and J usage is TRBJ2-1, with TRBD2 identical over 8 bases. The germline V gene has CDR1 SGHTA and CDR2 FQGNSA. This CDR3 contains 16 residues. V gave up 7 bases and J gave up 6 bases; unmatched junction bases: 14.

Note on this clone: At the DNA level, this CDR3 is encoded by other sequences in the same sample as well. The chain links TRBV30 to TRBJ1-5; D is unresolved. Germline CDR1 and CDR2: GTSNPN and SVGIG (reference sequence). Between the trimmed V and J ends, which lost 0 bases and 4 bases, there was a span of 7 bases. This CDR3 is 13 amino acids long. This CDR3 is CAWSVRENQPQHF. In nucleotides, the CDR3 is TGTGCCTGGAGTGTACGCGAGAATCAGCCCCAGCATTTT.

V usage is TRBV19 and J usage is TRBJ2-5; D may be TRBD2 (5 bases). The germline V gene has CDR1 LNHDA and CDR2 SQIVND (reference sequence). The CDR3 covers 13 residues. The V gene lost 4 bases and the J gene lost 2 bases, with 8 bases spanning the gap. The CDR3 coding sequence is TGTGCCAGTAGTAAACTAGTACAAGAGACCCAGTACTTC. Protein: CASSKLVQETQYF.

The genes are TRBV28 and TRBJ1-2; D may be TRBD1 (6 bases). V lost 8 bases and J lost 4, with 17 bases in between. The CDR3 spans 14 residues. Germline assignment: CDR1 MDHEN and CDR2 SYDVKM. The CDR3 DNA reads as TGTGCCAGCCGAACAGGGTCCTTCAGCTATGGCTACACCTTC. Translating it yields CASRTGSFSYGYTF.

The chain carries TRBV11-2 and TRBJ1-1, with D possibly TRBD1 on 6 matching bases. Trimming removed 5 bases from V and 7 bases from J, with 14 bases in between. The CDR3 length is 13 residues. The germline V gene has CDR1 SGHAT and CDR2 FQNNGV. The CDR3, as DNA: TGTGCCAGCAGCCCACCAGACAGGCTTGAAGCTTTCTTT. It is translated as CASSPPDRLEAFF.

This chain links TRBV15 with TRBJ2-7, with D unresolved. The CDR3 is 13 amino acids. CDR1 and CDR2 (germline): LNHNV, YYDKDF (reference sequence). With 1 base removed from V and 7 bases from J, the gap between germline ends came to 11 bases. DNA for the CDR3: TGTGCCACCAGCAGAGGAGCCCACGAGGAGCAGTACTTC. Residues: CATSRGAHEEQYF.

The gene calls are TRBV27 and TRBJ2-1; 9 nucleotides agree with TRBD2. Trimming removed 5 bases from V and 15 bases from J; junction bases left unmatched: 8. CDR1 is MNHEY, CDR2 SMNVEV, per germline (reference sequence). The CDR3 contains 12 residues. This CDR3 reads CASSPVAGAAFF. CDR3 nucleotides: TGTGCCAGCAGTCCCGTAGCGGGAGCAGCGTTCTTC.

V is TRBV30 and J is TRBJ2-7; tentatively, D is TRBD2 (5 bases). CDR3 length: 12 amino acids. V was trimmed by 0 bases and J by 6 bases, leaving 9 bases between them. The germline V gene encodes CDR1 GTSNPN and CDR2 SVGIG (reference sequence). The chain's CDR3 is CAWSVLAGEQYF. The CDR3 region has the DNA TGTGCCTGGAGTGTACTGGCGGGCGAGCAGTACTTC.

V and J are TRBV18 and TRBJ2-7; 10 bases fit TRBD2. The V segment lost 3 bases and the J segment 9 bases; nucleotides outside the gene matches: 11. Per the germline V gene, CDR1 is KGHSH and CDR2 is LQKENI. The CDR3 contains 15 residues. The CDR3 spells CASSPLAGETQRQYF. The CDR3 DNA follows: TGTGCCAGCTCACCCCTAGCGGGAGAGACTCAACGGCAGTACTTC.

The rearrangement links TRBV4-2 to TRBJ2-2, with 15 bases matching TRBD2. CDR1 is LGHNA and CDR2 is YNFKEQ in the germline V gene. The trim removed 4 bases at V and 6 bases at J, leaving 6 bases unmatched. The CDR3 covers 17 residues. CDR3 region: CASSPFGTSGRSGELFF. CDR3 nucleotides: TGTGCCAGCAGCCCTTTCGGGACTAGCGGGAGGTCCGGGGAGCTGTTTTTT.

The chain carries TRBV6-5 and TRBJ2-1, with 8 bases that match TRBD2. Germline values: CDR1 MNHEY, CDR2 SVGAGI. V lost 0 bases and J lost 7; bases outside the gene matches: 8. This CDR3 contains 16 residues. The CDR3 spells CASSYSPGGPGNEQFF. In nucleotides, the CDR3 is TGTGCCAGCAGTTACTCTCCGGGAGGGCCCGGTAATGAGCAGTTCTTC.

The V gene is TRBV6-4, the J gene TRBJ1-1; 11 bases are a match to TRBD1. The germline V gene encodes CDR1 MRHNA and CDR2 SNTAGT. This CDR3 region has 15 residues. V gave up 6 bases and J gave up 3 bases; unmatched junction bases: 6. This CDR3 is CASRQDRGRDTEAFF. The CDR3 nucleotides are TGTGCCAGCAGACAGGACAGGGGGCGGGACACTGAAGCTTTCTTT.

This clone has a handful of counts. This chain connects TRBV5-5 to TRBJ2-5, with 7 bases aligning to TRBD2. Germline values: CDR1 SGHKS, CDR2 YYEKEE (reference sequence). V shed 5 bases, J shed 2 bases, and the junction held 9 bases outside the gene matches. The CDR3 is 15 amino acids. CDR3 in amino acids: CASRLRLAVQETQYF. CDR3 nucleotide sequence: TGTGCCAGCAGGTTGAGGCTAGCGGTTCAAGAGACCCAGTACTTC.

This clone was found a few times. The V call is TRBV5-1, the J call TRBJ1-5; 10 bases agree with TRBD1. The CDR3 loop spans 18 amino acids. Germline V lookup: CDR1 SGHRS, CDR2 YFSETQ. Trimming took 4 bases from V and 6 from J; bases not matched to a gene: 16. CDR3 DNA: TGCGCCAGCAGCCGCCGACAGGGGGCCCCTTCACGTGGTCAGCCCCAGCATTTT. This translates into CASSRRQGAPSRGQPQHF.

The V and J genes are TRBV12-3 or TRBV12-4 and TRBJ1-2; D gene unclear. This CDR3 is built from 13 residues. V dropped 7 bases and J dropped 6 bases, with 15 bases sitting between them. The CDR3 coding sequence is TGTGCCAGCAATCGACGCGGAGGGAATGGCTACACCTTC. Translation gives CASNRRGGNGYTF.

This chain uses TRBV6-5 with TRBJ2-5; 8 bases map to TRBD1. This CDR3 is built from 15 residues. Germline CDR1 is MNHEY and CDR2 is SVGAGI. V lost 2 bases to trimming and J lost 5 bases; unmatched junction nucleotides: 7. The CDR3 is CASSYGQGAQETQYF. In DNA form, the CDR3 reads TGTGCCAGCAGTTACGGGCAGGGGGCTCAGGAGACCCAGTACTTC.

This clone was picked up one time. V usage is TRBV7-3 and J usage is TRBJ2-5, with a possible D match to TRBD2 (6 bases). V was shortened by 1 base and J by 2 bases, with 38 bases between the two germline ends. The CDR3 runs to 24 residues. CDR1 is SGHTA, CDR2 FQGTGA, per germline. The CDR3 region has the DNA TGTGCCAGCAGCTTAAGGTATTTGTCTGGGGGGTCTCGGAGCCGCGCGCCCCCGCAAGAGACCCAGTACTTC. This gives the protein CASSLRYLSGGSRSRAPPQETQYF.